The 25 T cell receptor beta chains listed next were all sequenced from one sample in a study of T cells in Graves' hyperthyroidism and ophthalmopathy (dated by TCRdb to between 2017 and 2020). Library preparation employed multiplex PCR. Sequencing was performed on an Illumina HiSeq 2000. The TCR beta CDR3 regions were amplified from the RNA transcripts. The TCR CDR3 was subjected to a first round of RT-PCR using the HTBI primer set and the Qiagen OneStep RT-PCR kit. TCRdb reworked the public reads: Q25 trimming with fastp, MiXCR clone assembly, productive beta chains retained. Rows are combined by CDR3 protein, so each entry shows the most common genes and DNA. The sample table lists some 490,000 distinct CDR3 sequences, 15% to 20% of them with a count of one. Jointly, the top ten make up 25% to 30% of the sample. Sequencing was done on a sample of blood. The receptors were gathered from a woman in her 30s with Graves' ophthalmopathy.

V is TRBV4-1 and J is TRBJ2-5; 8 positions agree with TRBD1. The germline V gene has CDR1 MGHRA and CDR2 YSYEKL. This CDR3 is 15 amino acids long. After removal of 1 base from V and 4 bases from J, the junction contained 5 bases not matched to a gene. CDR3 region: CASSQVQGVGETQYF. The CDR3 nucleotides are TGCGCCAGCAGCCAAGTACAGGGGGTAGGAGAGACCCAGTACTTC.

Concerning this clonotype itself: This sequence may be a read error, since a much larger clone differs from it by one base. The chain is built from TRBV6-9 and TRBJ2-7; TRBD2 aligns across 11 bases. With V trimmed by 3 bases and J by 4 bases, 8 bases remained unmatched. CDR3 size: 16 residues. CDR1 and CDR2 from the germline V gene are MNHGY and SVAAGI. DNA of the CDR3: TGTGCCAGCAGTTACCTACTAGCGGGAGTATTTTACGAGCAGTACTTC. This codes for CASSYLLAGVFYEQYF.

This clonotype occurred many times. The chain uses TRBV2 and TRBJ2-5; D gene uncertain. Germline V gene data show CDR1 as SNHLY and CDR2 as FYNNEI. Trimming shortened V by 4 bases and J by 5 bases, and 20 bases separated the two germline ends. The CDR3 has 16 amino acids. The chain's CDR3 is CASSGIGTEWVETQYF. The CDR3 DNA follows: TGTGCCAGCAGTGGAATTGGAACAGAGTGGGTCGAGACCCAGTACTTC.

The chain uses TRBV6-2 or TRBV6-3 and TRBJ2-7; either TRBD1 or TRBD2 may fit D (5 bases each). Trimming took off 7 bases at V and 6 bases at J, with 16 bases between the two ends. Germline V gene data show CDR1 as MNHEY and CDR2 as SVGEGT. This CDR3 contains 13 residues. CDR3: CASKSTNGTEQYF. The CDR3 DNA follows: TGTGCCAGCAAGAGCACTAACGGGACCGAGCAGTACTTC.

This clonotype was recorded many times. The chain uses TRBV20-1 and TRBJ2-5, with D possibly TRBD2 on 5 matching bases. The germline CDR1 and CDR2 sequences are DFQATT and SNEGSKA (reference sequence). The CDR3 length is 14 residues. Trimming shortened V by 0 bases and J by 4 bases, and 12 bases separated the two germline ends. CDR3 bases: TGCAGTGCTAGAGAAGGGAGTAGAGGAGAGACCCAGTACTTC. This encodes CSAREGSRGETQYF.

This chain connects TRBV7-3 to TRBJ2-1; TRBD2 matches at 10 bases. Germline V gives CDR1 SGHTA, CDR2 FQGTGA. V gave up 4 bases and J gave up 10 bases; unmatched junction bases: 7. This CDR3 region has 14 residues. The CDR3 coding sequence is TGTGCCAGCAGCTCGGGACTAGCGATGGACGAGCAGTTCTTC. Amino acid sequence: CASSSGLAMDEQFF.

This clonotype was seen many times. The chain couples TRBV12-3 or TRBV12-4 to TRBJ2-7; TRBD2 agrees at 12 bases. Trimming took 6 bases from V and 5 from J; bases not matched to a gene: 5. This CDR3 comprises 14 residues. Here the CDR3 DNA reads TGTGCCAGCAGCCCTAGCGGGAGGGCCCACGAGCAGTACTTC. Residues: CASSPSGRAHEQYF.

V is TRBV20-1 and J is TRBJ2-1; 12 bases match TRBD2. The CDR3 covers 15 residues. In germline, CDR1 is DFQATT, CDR2 SNEGSKA (reference sequence). J lost 5 bases, V lost 6 bases, and 8 bases had no gene match. This CDR3 reads CSAGTSGLRDNEQFF. The CDR3 bases are TGCAGTGCCGGGACTAGCGGGCTTAGAGACAATGAGCAGTTCTTC.

With respect to this clonotype: Possible read error: a much larger clone is one base away. The gene calls are TRBV30 and TRBJ2-7; TRBD2 aligns across 10 bases. The germline CDR1 and CDR2 sequences are GTSNPN and SVGIG (reference sequence). V shed 0 bases, J shed 7 bases, and the junction held 12 bases outside the gene matches. This CDR3 has 16 residues. Written as DNA, the CDR3 is TGTGCCTGGAGTGTAGTCGCACCGGGACTAGCGCATGAGCAGTACTTC. The encoded protein is CAWSVVAPGLAHEQYF.

This clonotype was recorded at least ten times. The chain links TRBV28 to TRBJ2-1, with unresolved D. The CDR3 has 16 amino acids. Trimming removed 5 bases at V and 4 bases at J, with 18 bases between. In germline, CDR1 is MDHEN, CDR2 SYDVKM. CDR3 bases: TGTGCCAGCAGTCGACCGACCCTTCGTGGGTACAATGAGCAGTTCTTC. This sequence encodes CASSRPTLRGYNEQFF.

This clonotype appeared a few times. It may be a read error: a sequence one base away is much more abundant. The chain employs TRBV5-1 and TRBJ1-2; 9 positions agree with TRBD1. The CDR3 contains 14 residues. Germline trimming cut 2 bases from V and 4 bases from J; bases unmatched to any gene: 3. Germline V gene lookup returns CDR1 SGHRS and CDR2 YFSETQ. The DNA of the CDR3 is TGCGCCAGCAGCTTCGAGACAGGGGGCTATGGCTACACCTTC. Protein: CASSFETGGYGYTF.

This sequence joins TRBV28 and TRBJ2-7; 12 bases line up with TRBD2. This CDR3 contains 16 residues. V shed 7 bases and J 4 bases; nucleotides not matched to a gene: 11. Germline CDR1 and CDR2: MDHEN and SYDVKM. Written as DNA, the CDR3 is TGTGCCAGCACCTTCTCGACTAGCGGGAGAGTTTACGAGCAGTACTTC. Translating it yields CASTFSTSGRVYEQYF.

On this clonotype: A clone one base away is much larger, so this may be a read error. The CDR3 nucleotides read TGCGCCAGCAGCCAAGAACCCTCCTACGAGCGGTACTTC. The encoded protein is CASSQEPSYERYF. The rearrangement links TRBV4-1 to TRBJ2-7; D is unresolved. The CDR3 runs to 13 residues. Looked up from germline, CDR1 is MGHRA and CDR2 is YSYEKL.

The CDR3 is CASSSSGSFVNEQFF. CDR3 coding DNA: TGTGCCAGCAGTTCCAGCGGTTCCTTCGTTAATGAGCAGTTCTTC. The chain combines TRBV27 with TRBJ2-1; perhaps TRBD2 as D (5 bases). The CDR3 runs to 15 residues. Per germline, CDR1 MNHEY and CDR2 SMNVEV (reference sequence). The ends were cut back, 4 bases at V and 7 bases at J, with 17 bases in the middle.

This clonotype was seen a handful of times. The V call is TRBV19, the J call TRBJ1-2, with a possible D match to TRBD1 (5 bases). The CDR3 sequence is 15 residues long. In germline, CDR1 is LNHDA, CDR2 SQIVND (reference sequence). The V and J ends lost 4 bases and 4 bases respectively, with 16 bases between them. In DNA form, the CDR3 reads TGTGCCAGTAGTACTGACAGCCTCCTCAGCTATGGCTACACCTTC. Residues: CASSTDSLLSYGYTF.

This clonotype was observed a few times. The chain has TRBV4-3 and TRBJ1-2; maybe TRBD1 (6 bases). V lost 1 base, J lost 4 bases, and 13 bases lay in between. Per germline, CDR1 LGHNA and CDR2 YSLEER. CDR3 length equals 15 residues. DNA for the CDR3: TGCGCCAGCAGCCAAGCCCAGACAGGCCTCTATGGCTACACCTTC. Translated, it gives CASSQAQTGLYGYTF.

This clonotype showed up many times. The chain uses TRBV5-4 and TRBJ2-7, with D perhaps matching TRBD2 (5 bases). The V gene lost 0 bases and the J gene lost 2 bases, with 18 bases spanning the gap. The germline gives CDR1 SGHNT, CDR2 YYREEE (reference sequence). The CDR3 is made up of 17 amino acids. The DNA of the CDR3 is TGTGCCAGCAGCTTGGGAGTGTCGGCCCTAGCCCCCTACGAGCAGTACTTC. Translated: CASSLGVSALAPYEQYF.

This clonotype is deemed medium-sized. The chain is built from TRBV11-2 and TRBJ1-1; D ambiguous. Germline values: CDR1 SGHAT, CDR2 FQNNGV. CDR3 length equals 13 residues. V was clipped by 1 base and J by 3 bases, with 6 bases between them. In nucleotides, the CDR3 is TGTGCCAGCAGCTTAGGTGTGGACACTGAAGCTTTCTTT. This codes for CASSLGVDTEAFF.

The chain is built from TRBV20-1 and TRBJ1-1, with 7 bases matching TRBD1. The germline CDR1 and CDR2 sequences are DFQATT and SNEGSKA (reference sequence). Germline trimming cut 1 base from V and 0 bases from J; bases unmatched to any gene: 11. This CDR3 contains 17 residues. In DNA, the CDR3 is TGCAGTGCTAGAGGAGGAGGGACAGACACCATGAACACTGAAGCTTTCTTT. This gives the protein CSARGGGTDTMNTEAFF.

This clonotype was detected ten times or more. This rearrangement joins TRBV28 to TRBJ1-1; no reliable D call. The V gene lost 7 bases and the J gene lost 5 bases, with 14 bases spanning the gap. Germline V gives CDR1 MDHEN, CDR2 SYDVKM. The CDR3 runs 13 residues. The CDR3 spells CASKREIWTEAFF. The CDR3 DNA reads as TGTGCCAGCAAGCGGGAGATATGGACTGAAGCTTTCTTT.

This clonotype was counted ten times or more. The rearrangement links TRBV27 to TRBJ2-5; D gene unclear. This CDR3 contains 15 residues. V dropped 3 bases and J dropped 5 bases, with 16 bases sitting between them. CDR1 MNHEY and CDR2 SMNVEV come from the germline V gene (reference sequence). DNA of the CDR3: TGTGCCAGCAGTTTCCACCCTGGGGTACGGGAGACCCAGTACTTC. Translation: CASSFHPGVRETQYF.

This clonotype was picked up many times. The CDR3 DNA is TGTGCCAGCAGCTCTTCTAGGAGTCATGAGCAGTTCTTC. This translates into CASSSSRSHEQFF. This rearrangement joins TRBV7-2 to TRBJ2-1, with D unclear. This CDR3 spans 13 amino acids. V lost 4 bases and J 8 bases, leaving 12 bases between the germline ends. Germline loops: CDR1 SGHTA, CDR2 FQGNSA.

Many counts were recorded for this clonotype. This chain uses TRBV11-2 with TRBJ2-3; TRBD2 agrees at 12 bases. CDR1 is SGHAT, CDR2 FQNNGV, per germline. This CDR3 is 17 amino acids long. After removal of 5 bases from V and 4 bases from J, the junction contained 10 bases not matched to a gene. The CDR3 sequence is CASSLFVLAGGPDTQYF. For the CDR3, the DNA is TGTGCCAGCAGCCTATTCGTCCTAGCGGGAGGGCCAGATACGCAGTATTTT.

The rearrangement joins TRBV28 to TRBJ1-4, with 8 nucleotides matching TRBD1. CDR1 is MDHEN, CDR2 SYDVKM, per germline. This CDR3 is built from 13 residues. V gave up 5 bases and J gave up 8 bases; unmatched junction bases: 4. CDR3 coding DNA: TGTGCCAGCAGTATGGGACAGGTGGAAAAACTGTTTTTT. Protein product: CASSMGQVEKLFF.

This clonotype was observed many times. The chain joins TRBV20-1 to TRBJ2-1; the match to TRBD1 covers 9 bases. The CDR3 runs to 15 residues. In germline, CDR1 is DFQATT, CDR2 SNEGSKA (reference sequence). The ends lost 1 base at V and 9 bases at J; junction bases unmatched: 10. For the CDR3, the DNA is TGCAGTGCTAGAGGCGGGGGACAGGGAATGGGTGAGCAGTTCTTC. The encoded protein is CSARGGGQGMGEQFF.